These 15 T cell receptor beta chains came from one sample sequenced in a study of T cells after yellow fever vaccination. TCRdb fed the 5' RACE reads into MiXCR, producing one record per CDR3 protein. The sample has 400,000 to 650,000 distinct CDR3 sequences; 21% are singletons. Sequences were derived from PBMCs, sampled roughly 20 days after the first yellow fever vaccination. Receptors originate from a man between 18 and 29 years old who received the YFV17D yellow fever vaccine.

This clonotype has only a few counts. The chain carries TRBV20-1 and TRBJ1-2, with D perhaps matching TRBD1 (5 bases). V was clipped by 1 base and J by 7 bases, with 7 bases between them. From germline, CDR1 is DFQATT and CDR2 SNEGSKA (reference sequence). The CDR3 spans 11 residues. The CDR3 DNA is TGCAGTGCTAGAGGGGGGTTTGGCTACACCTTC. Encoded protein: CSARGGFGYTF.

V and J are TRBV5-1 and TRBJ2-2; D is perhaps TRBD1 or TRBD2 (5 bases each). Germline V lookup: CDR1 SGHRS, CDR2 YFSETQ. V lost 1 base to trimming and J lost 1 base, with 14 bases between them. The CDR3 contains 17 residues. In DNA, the CDR3 is TGCGCCAGCAGCTTGCTCGGGACGGGCAGGAACACCGGGGAGCTGTTTTTT. Encoded protein: CASSLLGTGRNTGELFF.

This rearrangement joins TRBV20-1 to TRBJ2-3; D gene uncertain. Germline assignment: CDR1 DFQATT and CDR2 SNEGSKA (reference sequence). The CDR3 is 15 amino acids. V was shortened by 0 bases and J by 6 bases, with 16 bases between the two germline ends. CDR3 sequence reads: CSARDRLGLRDTQYF. The CDR3 DNA sequence: TGCAGTGCTAGAGATCGATTAGGCCTGCGGGATACGCAGTATTTT.

This clonotype was seen more than once but under ten times. This chain links TRBV20-1 with TRBJ2-1; TRBD1 agrees at 8 bases. V lost 3 bases and J lost 9; bases outside the gene matches: 10. Germline V gene lookup returns CDR1 DFQATT and CDR2 SNEGSKA (reference sequence). The CDR3 consists of 14 residues. CDR3 nucleotides: TGCAGTGCTAGTAGTCAGGACAGGGTCTCTGAGCAGTTCTTC. Translating gives CSASSQDRVSEQFF.

This clonotype was seen a few times. The chain uses TRBV4-3 and TRBJ2-5; no firm D call. V shed 1 base and J shed 2 bases, with 11 bases lying between them. This CDR3 comprises 15 residues. From germline, CDR1 is LGHNA and CDR2 YSLEER. The chain's CDR3 is CASSQVADGQETQYF. The CDR3 DNA is TGCGCCAGCAGCCAAGTGGCGGACGGGCAAGAGACCCAGTACTTC.

This chain links TRBV5-1 with TRBJ1-6; D is perhaps TRBD1 (6 bases). The germline V gene encodes CDR1 SGHRS and CDR2 YFSETQ. The CDR3 is made up of 14 amino acids. V was cut by 4 bases and J by 5 bases, with 10 bases left in between. As DNA, the CDR3 is TGCGCCAGCAGCGCCGGGGACAATAATTCACCCCTCCACTTT. Translating gives CASSAGDNNSPLHF.

The chain carries TRBV6-5 and TRBJ2-3; 10 bases are shared with TRBD1. The CDR3 contains 15 residues. Germline lookup yields CDR1 MNHEY and CDR2 SVGAGI. The V and J ends lost 5 bases and 3 bases, in that order; junction bases with no gene match: 5. CDR3 in amino acids: CASSTRTGGTDTQYF. Here the CDR3 DNA reads TGTGCCAGCAGTACTCGGACAGGGGGAACAGATACGCAGTATTTT.

This clonotype was found a few times. The chain carries TRBV12-3 or TRBV12-4 and TRBJ2-7; 10 nucleotides match TRBD1. The CDR3 runs to 15 residues. V was clipped by 5 bases and J by 3 bases; unmatched bases: 7. The DNA of the CDR3 is TGTGCCAGCAGTCTAGACAGGGGGCGCGGCTACGAGCAGTACTTC. Residues: CASSLDRGRGYEQYF.

This rearrangement joins TRBV20-1 to TRBJ1-4, with 7 positions matching TRBD1. The CDR3 is made up of 14 amino acids. Germline loops: CDR1 DFQATT, CDR2 SNEGSKA (reference sequence). With V trimmed by 0 bases and J by 8 bases, 6 bases remained unmatched. For the CDR3, the DNA is TGCAGTGCTAGAGATGCAGGGGGAGTGGAAAAACTGTTTTTT. Translation gives CSARDAGGVEKLFF.

The V gene is TRBV7-2, the J gene TRBJ1-6, with TRBD1 matching over 7 bases. Germline-derived CDR1 and CDR2 are SGHTA and FQGNSA. J was trimmed by 7 bases and V by 5 bases; bases with no gene match: 8. The CDR3 consists of 15 residues. The CDR3 sequence: CASSLRQGGNSPLHF. Here the CDR3 DNA reads TGTGCCAGCAGCCTCCGACAGGGCGGAAATTCACCCCTCCACTTT.

The sample holds a few counts of this clonotype. The rearrangement joins TRBV12-3 or TRBV12-4 to TRBJ2-7; 9 nucleotides line up with TRBD2. Trimming at V came to 6 bases and at J to 0 bases, leaving 9 bases not matched to a gene. The CDR3 spans 16 residues. Here the CDR3 reads CASSLGRGGSSYEQYV. Here the CDR3 DNA reads TGTGCCAGCAGCTTGGGGCGGGGGGGAAGCTCCTACGAGCAGTACGTC.

The J gene is TRBJ2-7, the V gene TRBV5-4; 7 bases match TRBD1. Unmatched junction bases numbered 2, after V lost 0 bases and J lost 2 bases. Germline V CDR1 and CDR2: SGHNT, YYREEE (reference sequence). This CDR3 comprises 14 residues. The CDR3 is CASSLGQGPYEQYF. The CDR3 bases are TGTGCCAGCAGCTTGGGACAGGGCCCCTACGAGCAGTACTTC.

V is TRBV30 and J is TRBJ1-1; 10 bases agree with TRBD1. Germline CDR1 reads GTSNPN; CDR2 reads SVGIG (reference sequence). The CDR3 extends over 15 amino acids. J lost 5 bases, V lost 3 bases, and 9 bases had no gene match. This CDR3 reads CAWRARDRGWTEAFF. The CDR3 region has the DNA TGTGCCTGGAGAGCCCGGGACAGGGGTTGGACTGAAGCTTTCTTT.

This sequence joins TRBV5-4 and TRBJ2-5, with unresolved D. In germline, CDR1 is SGHNT, CDR2 YYREEE (reference sequence). The CDR3 consists of 13 residues. Deletions cut 7 bases from V and 2 bases from J, with 12 bases between. The CDR3 DNA sequence: TGTGCCAGCGGTGAACAGTCACAAGAGACCCAGTACTTC. Translating gives CASGEQSQETQYF.

J is TRBJ1-1 and V is TRBV29-1; D remains unclear. V lost 4 bases, J lost 0 bases, and 6 bases lay in between. Germline V gives CDR1 SQVTM, CDR2 ANQGSEA. The length of the CDR3 is 12 residues. The CDR3, as DNA: TGCAGCGTTGGCGGTTTGAACACTGAAGCTTTCTTT. Its protein is CSVGGLNTEAFF.